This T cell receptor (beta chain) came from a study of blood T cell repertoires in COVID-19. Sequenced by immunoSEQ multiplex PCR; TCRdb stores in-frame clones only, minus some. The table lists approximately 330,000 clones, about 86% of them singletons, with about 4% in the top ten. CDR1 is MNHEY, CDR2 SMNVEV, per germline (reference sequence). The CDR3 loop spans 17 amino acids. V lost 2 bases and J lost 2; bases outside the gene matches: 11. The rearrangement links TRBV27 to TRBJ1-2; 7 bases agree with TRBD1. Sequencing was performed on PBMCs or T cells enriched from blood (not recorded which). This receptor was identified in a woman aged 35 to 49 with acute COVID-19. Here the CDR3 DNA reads TGTGCCAGCAGTTTAAAACCCCCGGTGACAGGGAACTATGGCTACACCTTC. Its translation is CASSLKPPVTGNYGYTF.